This is a list of T cell receptor beta chains from one sample in a study of cytomegalovirus exposure and HLA in healthy donors. Only in-frame clones appear in the TCRdb table, and some are missing; sequencing was by immunoSEQ multiplex PCR. The sample includes around 40,000 clones, 65% to 90% seen only once; the top ten take 8% to 11%. The sequenced sample consisted of PBMCs. Receptors were obtained from a woman under 30 in good health and CMV-seropositive. Both conserved end residues are part of each CDR3. D genes are given only for firm matches. Clone size is stated in some rows and not others, as once, few, many or a class when expanded.

V gene	D gene	clone size	J gene	CDR3 protein	CDR3 DNA
TRBV2	TRBD1	.	TRBJ2-1	CASRDRTYNEQFF	TGTGCCAGCAGGGACAGGACTTACAATGAGCAGTTCTTC
TRBV2	TRBD1	.	TRBJ1-2	CASSEFDGQGGYGYTF	TGTGCCAGCAGTGAATTCGATGGACAGGGAGGATATGGCTACACCTTC
TRBV15	.	.	TRBJ2-6	CATSYGDGGANVLTF	TGTGCCACCAGCTACGGAGATGGTGGGGCCAACGTCCTGACTTTC
TRBV9	.	.	TRBJ1-2	CASSRQDNGYTF	TGTGCCAGCAGCCGACAGGACAATGGCTACACCTTC
TRBV6-5	.	.	TRBJ1-2	CASSLARGEGYTF	TGTGCCAGCAGCCTTGCAAGGGGCGAAGGCTACACCTTC
TRBV27	.	once	TRBJ1-2	CASSSSLTGLFGYTF	TGTGCCAGCAGTTCCTCCCTGACAGGACTTTTTGGCTACACCTTC
TRBV25-1	.	.	TRBJ2-4	CASSSVAIQYF	TGTGCCAGCAGCTCTGTAGCCATTCAGTACTTC
TRBV6-1	.	.	TRBJ1-5	CASRKVETVFQPQHF	TGTGCCAGCAGGAAGGTTGAGACAGTGTTTCAGCCCCAGCATTTT
TRBV5-1	TRBD1	.	TRBJ2-7	CASSWDRGSSEQYF	TGCGCCAGCAGCTGGGACAGGGGGAGCTCCGAGCAGTACTTC
TRBV10-3	TRBD2	.	TRBJ2-7	CAISETGTSDEQYF	TGTGCCATCAGTGAAACCGGGACTAGTGACGAGCAGTACTTC
TRBV7-7	TRBD2	.	TRBJ2-5	CASSFPHGSGGLEETQYF	TGTGCTAGCAGCTTTCCCCATGGTAGCGGGGGTTTAGAAGAGACCCAGTACTTC
TRBV13	TRBD1	.	TRBJ2-1	CASSFFRQGANEQFF	TGTGCCAGCAGCTTCTTCCGGCAGGGGGCCAATGAGCAGTTCTTC
TRBV25-1	.	.	TRBJ2-7	CASSVARGGYEQYF	TGTGCCAGCAGTGTCGCCAGGGGTGGCTACGAGCAGTACTTC
TRBV5-1	TRBD2	.	TRBJ2-7	CASSLEVPTSAGEQYF	TGCGCCAGCAGCTTGGAGGTACCGACTAGCGCAGGGGAGCAGTACTTC
TRBV2	TRBD1	.	TRBJ1-5	CASSAGQGENQPQHF	TGTGCCAGCAGTGCGGGACAGGGGGAGAATCAGCCCCAGCATTTT
TRBV7-9	TRBD2	.	TRBJ2-3	CASSLGLAGGLTTDTQYF	TGTGCCAGCAGCCTAGGACTGGCGGGGGGCCTAACCACAGATACGCAGTATTTT
TRBV7-6	.	few	TRBJ2-5	CASSPWGQRETQYF	TGTGCCAGCAGCCCATGGGGACAACGGGAGACCCAGTACTTC
TRBV6-4	.	.	TRBJ2-3	CASSARQGTDTQYF	TGTGCCAGCAGTGCCCGACAGGGCACAGATACGCAGTATTTT
TRBV19	.	few	TRBJ1-1	CASNDKNTEAFF	TGTGCCAGTAACGACAAGAACACTGAAGCTTTCTTT
TRBV9	TRBD2	.	TRBJ2-1	CASSGIAGGMGNEQFF	TGTGCCAGCAGCGGTATAGCGGGGGGAATGGGCAATGAGCAGTTCTTC
TRBV5-1	TRBD2	.	TRBJ2-3	CASRGGGATDTQYF	TGCGCCAGCAGAGGCGGGGGGGCAACAGATACGCAGTATTTT
TRBV23-1	.	.	TRBJ1-5	CASSQSGGDQPQHF	TGCGCCAGCAGTCAATCGGGCGGGGATCAGCCCCAGCATTTT
TRBV7-8	TRBD1	once	TRBJ1-5	CASSSYRDRGLVSNQPQHF	TGTGCCAGCAGCTCATACCGGGACAGGGGATTAGTTAGCAATCAGCCCCAGCATTTT
TRBV11-1	TRBD2	.	TRBJ2-3	CASSPTSGMSDTQYF	TGTGCCAGCAGCCCGACTAGCGGGATGTCAGATACGCAGTATTTT
TRBV4-2	TRBD2	.	TRBJ2-3	CASSQDWTGGRDTQYF	TGTGCCAGCAGCCAAGACTGGACGGGGGGGCGGGATACGCAGTATTTT
TRBV7-9	TRBD2	.	TRBJ2-7	CASSLAGALSYEQYF	TGTGCCAGCAGCCTAGCGGGAGCCCTCTCCTACGAGCAGTACTTC
TRBV15	TRBD1	.	TRBJ1-2	CATSTGTGNGYTF	TGTGCCACCAGCACCGGGACAGGTAATGGCTACACCTTC
TRBV4-1	.	.	TRBJ1-5	CASSQGKGLGPQHF	TGCGCCAGCAGCCAAGGAAAGGGGTTAGGGCCCCAGCATTTT
TRBV7-9	.	.	TRBJ1-3	CASRSRSGNTIYF	TGTGCCAGCAGGTCGAGGTCTGGAAACACCATATATTTT
TRBV18	.	.	TRBJ1-1	CASSPGASDPQDF	TGTGCCAGCTCACCAGGAGCATCTGATCCTCAAGATTTT
TRBV5-1	.	.	TRBJ2-3	CASSPARASTDTQYF	TGCGCCAGCAGCCCGGCGCGGGCTAGCACAGATACGCAGTATTTT
TRBV6-1	.	.	TRBJ2-7	CASSASVLVDEQYF	TGTGCCAGCAGTGCTTCTGTACTTGTGGACGAGCAGTACTTC
TRBV4-3	TRBD1	.	TRBJ2-7	CASSQERTGLEQYF	TGCGCCAGCAGCCAAGAGCGGACAGGGTTGGAGCAGTACTTC
TRBV9	TRBD1	.	TRBJ2-1	CASSPTGGNEQFF	TGTGCCAGCAGCCCGACAGGGGGCAATGAGCAGTTCTTC
TRBV18	TRBD2	once	TRBJ2-3	CASSVLAGDTDTQYF	TGTGCCAGCTCAGTCCTAGCGGGGGATACAGATACGCAGTATTTT
TRBV19	TRBD2	once	TRBJ2-2	CASSIHPAGGRTGELFF	TGTGCCAGTAGTATTCATCCGGCGGGAGGCAGAACCGGGGAGCTGTTTTTT
TRBV29-1	TRBD1	.	TRBJ1-6	CSVQGTGGNSPLHF	TGCAGCGTACAAGGGACAGGGGGTAATTCACCCCTCCACTTT
TRBV7-2	TRBD2	.	TRBJ2-3	CASSDIGGTTMYTQYF	TGTGCCAGCAGCGATATCGGGGGGACTACCATGTATACGCAGTATTTT
TRBV6-6	.	few	TRBJ1-3	CASSPGDSGNTIYF	TGTGCCAGCAGCCCAGGGGACTCTGGAAACACCATATATTTT
TRBV5-4	TRBD1	.	TRBJ2-5	CASSLTPGQGETQYF	TGTGCCAGCAGCCTCACGCCCGGACAGGGAGAGACCCAGTACTTC
TRBV5-8	TRBD2	.	TRBJ2-3	CASSLESLGSGSTDTQYF	TGTGCCAGCAGCTTGGAGTCCCTAGGCAGCGGGAGTACAGATACGCAGTATTTT
TRBV7-2	.	.	TRBJ2-7	CASSSGTPGMDEQYF	TGTGCCAGCAGCTCGGGAACGCCGGGGATGGACGAGCAGTACTTC